This is a list of T cell receptor beta chains from one sample in a study of glioma-infiltrating T cells after dendritic cell vaccination. Generated by immunoSEQ multiplex PCR, the TCRdb table keeps only in-frame clones and is missing some. There are about 38,000 clones in the sample; 82% occur only once, and under 10% lies in the top ten. The sample consisted of blood, taken before dendritic cell vaccination. The receptors were sampled from a human donor with glioblastoma. Each CDR3 is given without its conserved first and last residue. The order of the fields is V gene, J gene, D gene, CDR3 protein. The D gene is left open where the match is weak.

>TRBV10-3|TRBJ2-7|.
AISEWNYRDTGYEQY
>TRBV7-9|TRBJ2-7|TRBD1
ASSLRQGANEQY
>TRBV7-8|TRBJ2-3|.
ASTNLPTRGGTQY
>TRBV5-6|TRBJ2-7|TRBD1
ASSFGDRGSYEQY
>TRBV10-3|TRBJ2-2|TRBD1
AIKGQGVSGELF
>TRBV30|TRBJ1-6|TRBD1
AWTRTGDSPLH
>TRBV5-1|TRBJ2-1|TRBD1
ASSLGTGDPGDNEQF
>TRBV14|TRBJ2-5|.
ASSRGLQETQY
>TRBV7-9|TRBJ2-2|TRBD1
ARVADRAGTGELF
>TRBV6-1|TRBJ2-7|TRBD1
ASSEAKTDRQSYEQY
>TRBV27|TRBJ2-3|.
ASSLSSTGVYIPAQY
>TRBV6-5|TRBJ1-6|TRBD1
ASSYLGQRNSPLH
>TRBV30|TRBJ1-4|.
ACTYPHEKLF
>TRBV18|TRBJ2-2|TRBD2
ASSPGLAGAGELF
>TRBV11-2|TRBJ1-4|.
ASSQRARPITNEKLF
>TRBV5-4|TRBJ2-7|TRBD2
ASSLGTSGGALVYEQY
>TRBV9|TRBJ2-1|TRBD2
ASSDSGGAYNEQF
>TRBV14|TRBJ2-7|.
ASSHGPGLTYEQY
>TRBV29-1|TRBJ2-3|.
SVSTIREDTQY
>TRBV11-2|TRBJ1-1|.
ASSFGRGNTEAF
>TRBV30|TRBJ2-7|.
AWSHYEQY
>TRBV29-1|TRBJ2-3|TRBD2
SVVAGGTTDTQY
>TRBV14|TRBJ2-7|.
ASSQGLLLEQY